In its sample, the clone carrying this T cell receptor (beta chain) was seen many times. RNA transcripts were the template for amplifying TCR beta CDR3 regions. The primer set for the first-round RT-PCR of the TCR CDR3 was HTBI. TCRdb processed the multiplex PCR reads anew with MiXCR; each CDR3 protein has one entry. The sample has approximately 350,000 distinct CDR3 sequences, about 16% seen once; the top ten hold approximately 19%. V shed 0 bases, J shed 5 bases, and the junction held 9 bases outside the gene matches. CDR1 is DFQATT and CDR2 is SNEGSKA in the germline V gene (reference sequence). CDR3 length equals 16 residues. These data are taken from a study of T cells in Graves' hyperthyroidism and ophthalmopathy. Clinical symptoms, serum thyroxine and TRAb, thyroid ultrasound and orbital computed tomography together formed the diagnostic basis.

The sample taken for sequencing was blood. The chain employs TRBV20-1 and TRBJ2-7, with 11 bases fitting TRBD2. This receptor was obtained from a woman aged 60 to 75 with Graves' ophthalmopathy. Here the CDR3 DNA reads TGCAGTGCTAGAGACCCGACTAGCGGGATGGGTAACGAGCAGTACTTC. It is translated as CSARDPTSGMGNEQYF.